The 27 T cell receptor beta chains below were found in one sample sequenced in a study of shared clonotypes between healthy human individuals. Measured with immunoSEQ multiplex PCR; TCRdb has only the in-frame clones, and not every one. The repertoire holds approximately 500,000 clones, with approximately 81% as singletons. Sequencing was done on a sample of PBMCs. The receptors here all came from a woman between 40 and 50 years old in good health. Some clones in this sample may be carry-over from other donors' samples.

Of note for this clone: This is likely an artifact of a read error, given a far larger clone one base away. This specimen includes other DNA sequences encoding the same CDR3. The rearrangement uses TRBV10-3 and TRBJ2-5; 8 bases agree with TRBD2. Germline assignment: CDR1 ENHRY and CDR2 SYGVKD. This CDR3 region has 13 residues. DNA for the CDR3: TGTGCCGTCAGTGCGTCTAGCGGGCAGACCCAGTACTTC. It is translated as CAVSASSGQTQYF.

For this clone: One base away lies a much larger clone, so this may be a sequencing read error. Other nucleotide sequences from this sample produce the same CDR3. The chain joins TRBV5-1 to TRBJ2-7; D ambiguous. CDR3 length: 13 amino acids. Between the trimmed V and J ends, which lost 5 bases and 3 bases, there was a span of 12 bases. Germline values: CDR1 SGHRS, CDR2 YFSETQ. CDR3 sequence reads: CASSFTGGYEQYF. The CDR3 region has the DNA TGCGCCAGCAGTTTCACGGGTGGCTACGAGCAGTACTTC. Complete variable domain (other parts from reference TRBV5-1 and TRBJ2-7): KAGVTQTPRYLIKTRGQQVTLSCSPISGHRSVSWYQQTPGQGLQFLFEYFSETQRNKGNFPGRFSGRQFSNSRSEMNVSTLELGDSALYLCASSFTGGYEQYFGPGTRLTVT.

The chain has TRBV28 and TRBJ1-2; TRBD1 is a possible D gene (6 bases). Looked up from germline, CDR1 is MDHEN and CDR2 is SYDVKM. CDR3 size: 14 residues. V was cut by 2 bases and J by 3 bases, with 10 bases left in between. The CDR3 region is CASSLRGGYYGYTF. Written as DNA, the CDR3 is TGTGCCAGCAGTTTAAGGGGGGGATACTATGGCTACACCTTC.

This chain joins TRBV5-6 and TRBJ2-7; the match to TRBD1 covers 7 bases. V shed 4 bases and J 6 bases; nucleotides not matched to a gene: 4. CDR1 and CDR2 from the germline V gene are SGHDT and YYEEEE. This CDR3 has 12 amino acids. The CDR3 sequence is CASSVGQFEQYF. The CDR3 DNA reads as TGTGCCAGCAGCGTGGGACAGTTCGAGCAGTACTTC.

This clone was seen a single time. This sequence joins TRBV28 and TRBJ2-7, with D perhaps TRBD1 (5 bases). Germline V gene data show CDR1 as MDHEN and CDR2 as SYDVKM. The CDR3 runs to 16 residues. Deletions cut 3 bases from V and 3 bases from J, with 18 bases between. The CDR3 protein is CASSFRLRGRGYEQYF. For the CDR3, the DNA is TGTGCCAGCAGTTTCCGGTTAAGGGGTAGGGGCTACGAGCAGTACTTC.

Concerning this clone: It is likely a read error: a sequence one base away is far more abundant. The rearrangement links TRBV6-1 to TRBJ2-2; 9 nucleotides agree with TRBD1. There are 15 residues in the CDR3. With 5 bases clipped from V and 4 bases from J, the junction kept 5 bases outside the gene matches. The germline V gene encodes CDR1 MNHNS and CDR2 SASEGT. The CDR3 bases are TGTGCCAGCAGTCCTCGGACAGGGGTCACCGGGGAGCTGTTTTTT. Translation: CASSPRTGVTGELFF.

Concerning this clone itself: With a far larger clone one base away, a read error is the likely cause. This rearrangement joins TRBV2 to TRBJ2-2; D may be TRBD2 (5 bases). The CDR3 has 13 residues. Per the germline V gene, CDR1 is SNHLY and CDR2 is FYNNEI. The CDR3 DNA is TGTGCCAGCAGGGCTCAGAACACCGGGGAGCTGCTTTTT. Translated, it gives CASRAQNTGELLF.

About this clone: The sample contains more than one DNA sequence encoding this CDR3. The gene calls are TRBV5-1 and TRBJ1-2; D is possibly TRBD1 (5 bases). V was shortened by 0 bases and J by 4 bases, with 10 bases between the two germline ends. CDR1 is SGHRS and CDR2 is YFSETQ in the germline V gene. The CDR3 is 14 residues long. DNA of the CDR3: TGCGCCAGCAGCTTGGAGCAGGGCGGCTATGGCTACACCTTC. Translated, it gives CASSLEQGGYGYTF.

The J gene is TRBJ2-7, the V gene TRBV7-3, with D possibly TRBD1 on 5 matching bases. Germline V gives CDR1 SGHTA, CDR2 FQGTGA. V was cut by 5 bases and J by 4 bases, with 12 bases left in between. The CDR3 contains 13 residues. The CDR3 here is CASSLGREYEQYF. CDR3 in DNA: TGTGCCAGCAGCCTCGGCAGGGAATACGAGCAGTACTTC. The full variable domain, rest sourced from reference TRBV7-3 and TRBJ2-7, is GAGVSQTPSNKVTEKGKYVELRCDPISGHTALYWYRQSLGQGPEFLIYFQGTGAADDSGLPNDRFFAVRPEGSVSTLKIQRTERGDSAVYLCASSLGREYEQYFGPGTRLTVT.

CDR3 region: CASSELGSLYNEQFF. The CDR3 DNA reads TGTGCCAGCAGTGAGCTTGGGAGCCTCTACAATGAGCAGTTCTTC. The chain recombines TRBV6-1 with TRBJ2-1; D possibly corresponds to TRBD2 (5 bases). Trimming took off 3 bases at V and 3 bases at J, with 12 bases between the two ends. Germline V gene lookup returns CDR1 MNHNS and CDR2 SASEGT. This CDR3 contains 15 residues.

For this clone: A read error is the likely source, as a far larger clone sits one nucleotide away. The genes are TRBV7-3 and TRBJ2-6, with 7 bases identical to TRBD1. From germline, CDR1 is SGHTA and CDR2 FQGTGA. CDR3 length: 18 amino acids. CDR3 DNA: TGTGCCAGCAGCCCTCTTGGGACAGCTAATTCTGGGGCCAACGTCCCGACTTTC. This sequence encodes CASSPLGTANSGANVPTF.

For this clone: A far larger clone lies a single base away; this is likely a read error. The J gene is TRBJ2-7, the V gene TRBV5-4; a possible D gene is TRBD2 (6 bases). V shed 4 bases and J shed 7 bases, with 21 bases lying between them. Germline V gene lookup returns CDR1 SGHNT and CDR2 YYREEE (reference sequence). The CDR3 length is 15 residues. CDR3 protein: CASSQGTGGMKEQYF. DNA for the CDR3: TGTGCCAGCAGCCAAGGGACTGGCGGGATGAAAGAGCAGTACTTC. Full variable domain (outside the CDR3, taken from reference TRBV5-4 and TRBJ2-7): ETGVTQSPTHLIKTRGQQVTLRCSSQSGHNTVSWYQQALGQGPQFIFQYYREEENGRGNFPPRFSGLQFPNYSSELNVNALELDDSALYLCASSQGTGGMKEQYFGPGTRLTVT.

The genes are TRBV7-2 and TRBJ2-7; D might be TRBD1 (5 bases). Trimming removed 5 bases from V and 0 bases from J, with 11 bases in between. Germline values: CDR1 SGHTA, CDR2 FQGNSA. This CDR3 has 14 residues. CDR3 DNA: TGTGCCAGCAGCATAGGGGTCCGCTCCTACGAGCAGTACTTC. Its translation: CASSIGVRSYEQYF. Drawing the rest from reference TRBV7-2 and TRBJ2-7, the complete variable domain is GAGVSQSPSNKVTEKGKDVELRCDPISGHTALYWYRQSLGQGLEFLIYFQGNSAPDKSGLPSDRFSAERTGGSVSTLTIQRTQQEDSAVYLCASSIGVRSYEQYFGPGTRLTVT.

For this clone: This probably arose from a read error, given a far larger clone one base away. The chain uses TRBV4-2 and TRBJ1-1; D possibly corresponds to TRBD1 (6 bases). CDR1 LGHNA and CDR2 YNFKEQ come from the germline V gene. Trimming shortened V by 1 base and J by 0 bases, and 9 bases separated the two germline ends. There are 15 residues in the CDR3. CDR3 amino acids: CASSQVDSLNTEAFF. As DNA, the CDR3 is TGTGCCAGCAGCCAAGTGGACAGCTTGAACACTGAAGCTTTCTTT.

A remark on this clone: A read error is possible here, since a much larger clone lies one base away. The sample holds other DNA sequences that translate to the same CDR3. The chain joins TRBV18 to TRBJ2-1; D possibly corresponds to TRBD2 (5 bases). This CDR3 is built from 14 residues. Germline loops: CDR1 KGHSH, CDR2 LQKENI. Here the CDR3 reads CASSPQRSYNEQFF. CDR3 DNA: TGCGCCAGCTCACCACAGCGGTCCTACAATGAGCAGTTCTTC.

This chain connects TRBV5-1 to TRBJ2-1; 15 nucleotides line up with TRBD2. V trimming: 4 bases; J trimming: 0 bases; junction bases outside the gene matches: 8. The CDR3 totals 19 residues. Germline V gene data show CDR1 as SGHRS and CDR2 as YFSETQ. DNA of the CDR3: TGCGCCAGCAGCCGCGGCGGGACTAGCGGGAGGAGCTCCTACAATGAGCAGTTCTTC. It translates to CASSRGGTSGRSSYNEQFF.

In this sample, this clone turned up a few times. Only one base separates this from a far larger clonotype, so it likely reflects a read error. This sample also contains other DNA sequences that code for the same CDR3. The chain uses TRBV4-1 and TRBJ1-2; D possibly corresponds to TRBD1 (5 bases). The CDR3 contains 14 residues. Germline CDR1 is MGHRA and CDR2 is YSYEKL. The CDR3 here is CASSQDSFNYGYTF. CDR3 in DNA: TGCGCCAGTAGCCAAGACAGCTTTAACTATGGCTACACCTTC.

The chain recombines TRBV12-5 with TRBJ1-2; D is undetermined. Germline loops: CDR1 LGHNT, CDR2 FRNRAP. The CDR3 runs 12 residues. Trimming shortened V by 5 bases and J by 7 bases, and 11 bases separated the two germline ends. Written as DNA, the CDR3 is TGTGCTAGTGGTCTAGACGGCTTTGGCTACACCTTC. Its protein product is CASGLDGFGYTF.

V gene TRBV28 combines with J gene TRBJ1-5, with D hard to call. Germline CDR1 MDHEN, CDR2 SYDVKM. Between the trimmed V and J ends, which lost 2 bases and 6 bases, there was a span of 11 bases. The CDR3 is 14 residues long. CDR3 sequence reads: CASSLLGVAQPQHF. The DNA for the CDR3 is TGTGCCAGCAGTTTACTCGGGGTCGCTCAGCCCCAGCATTTT.

The chain couples TRBV7-9 to TRBJ1-3; D gene unclear. Trimming stripped 5 bases from V and 0 bases from J, with 11 bases between. CDR3 size: 15 residues. The germline V gene encodes CDR1 SEHNR and CDR2 FQNEAQ (reference sequence). Here the CDR3 DNA reads TGTGCCAGCAGCCCCGGACGGAGCTCTGGAAACACCATATATTTT. Its protein product is CASSPGRSSGNTIYF.

This clone showed up just once. This rearrangement joins TRBV29-1 to TRBJ1-1; no definite D call. The CDR3 covers 11 residues. Germline lookup yields CDR1 SQVTM and CDR2 ANQGSEA. The V end was cut by 4 bases, the J end by 11 bases, with 14 bases between. CDR3 sequence reads: CSVALGGAAFF. As DNA, the CDR3 is TGCAGCGTTGCCCTCGGAGGCGCGGCTTTCTTT.

Concerning this clone: A far larger clone is only one base removed, so a read error is likely. The V and J genes are TRBV4-3 and TRBJ2-2; D possibly matches TRBD1 or TRBD2 (5 bases each). This CDR3 has 16 amino acids. Germline lookup yields CDR1 LGHNA and CDR2 YSLEER. CDR3 loop: CASSPLPGPHTVELFF. The CDR3 DNA sequence: TGCGCCAGCAGCCCACTCCCGGGACCTCACACCGTGGAGCTGTTTTTT.

The chain carries TRBV9 and TRBJ2-7, with TRBD2 matching over 9 bases. Germline lookup yields CDR1 SGDLS and CDR2 YYNGEE. The V segment lost 4 bases and the J segment 1 base; nucleotides outside the gene matches: 6. The CDR3 covers 15 residues. The CDR3 DNA is TGTGCCAGCAGCACCCTAGCGGGGCCGTCCTACGAGCAGTACTTC. As protein: CASSTLAGPSYEQYF.

J is TRBJ1-1 and V is TRBV7-2; D remains unclear. Trimming cost V 5 bases and J 0 bases, with 13 bases left between them. The CDR3 spans 15 residues. From germline, CDR1 is SGHTA and CDR2 FQGNSA. CDR3 nucleotides: TGTGCCAGCAGCCGACTTTGGTATTTGAACACTGAAGCTTTCTTT. Amino acid sequence: CASSRLWYLNTEAFF.

The chain employs TRBV5-1 and TRBJ2-1; TRBD2 agrees at 9 bases. The V gene's germline CDR1 is SGHRS and CDR2 YFSETQ. The CDR3 spans 16 residues. V was clipped by 0 bases and J by 3 bases; unmatched bases: 4. This CDR3 reads CASSLGLAASYNEQFF. The CDR3 DNA follows: TGCGCCAGCAGCTTGGGACTAGCGGCAAGCTACAATGAGCAGTTCTTC.

This clone was observed at least ten times. Here the CDR3 reads CASSAVPTNEQFF. The CDR3 DNA reads as TGTGCCAGCAGTGCGGTCCCGACGAATGAGCAGTTCTTC. The rearrangement uses TRBV6-4 and TRBJ2-1; D not certain. Germline V gene sequence: CDR1 MRHNA, CDR2 SNTAGT. This CDR3 spans 13 amino acids. V gave up 4 bases and J gave up 7 bases, with 11 bases separating them.

The J gene is TRBJ1-5, the V gene TRBV27; D not resolved. The germline CDR1 and CDR2 sequences are MNHEY and SMNVEV (reference sequence). There are 15 residues in the CDR3. V lost 1 base to trimming and J lost 0 bases, with 7 bases between them. The CDR3 bases are TGTGCCAGCAGTTTATTGGGATATAGCAATCAGCCCCAGCATTTT. It encodes CASSLLGYSNQPQHF.